These 20 T cell receptor beta chains originate from one sample sequenced in a study of cytomegalovirus exposure and HLA in healthy donors. Use of 60 Vbeta and 13 Jbeta primers characterized the PCR. TCRdb's copy holds only in-frame clones and misses some; the assay was immunoSEQ multiplex PCR. The sample records some 150,000 clones, around 79% being singletons. Source material: PBMCs. The source of these receptors is a man aged 35-49 years in good health and CMV-seronegative.

This chain uses TRBV9 with TRBJ2-1, with D tentatively TRBD2 (7 bases). This CDR3 contains 15 residues. Germline assignment: CDR1 SGDLS and CDR2 YYNGEE. Trimming stripped 0 bases from V and 2 bases from J, with 9 bases between. For the CDR3, the DNA is TGTGCCAGCAGCGTAGAGGGGGGGGCCTACAATGAGCAGTTCTTC. Encoded protein: CASSVEGGAYNEQFF.

The CDR3 spells CASSQGQGLYEQYF. The CDR3 region has the DNA TGCGCCAGCAGCCAAGGGCAGGGCTTGTACGAGCAGTACTTC. This rearrangement joins TRBV4-1 to TRBJ2-7; tentatively, D is TRBD1 (5 bases). Trimming removed 1 base from V and 4 bases from J, with 11 bases in between. This CDR3 contains 14 residues. Germline V lookup: CDR1 MGHRA, CDR2 YSYEKL.

The V call is TRBV5-1, the J call TRBJ2-1; D gene unclear. CDR1 and CDR2 from the germline V gene are SGHRS and YFSETQ. V was clipped by 0 bases and J by 9 bases, with 13 bases between them. The CDR3 runs 14 residues. The CDR3 here is CASSLGWRKAEQFF. The CDR3 DNA is TGCGCCAGCAGCTTGGGTTGGCGGAAGGCTGAGCAGTTCTTC.

This chain uses TRBV19 with TRBJ2-2; 13 bases line up with TRBD2. The CDR3 totals 18 residues. The germline CDR1 and CDR2 sequences are LNHDA and SQIVND (reference sequence). J was trimmed by 6 bases and V by 6 bases; bases with no gene match: 13. The CDR3 sequence is CASRDSRLAGGTAGELFF. The CDR3 coding sequence is TGTGCCAGTAGAGATTCCCGACTAGCGGGAGGAACGGCCGGGGAGCTGTTTTTT.

The chain recombines TRBV6-1 with TRBJ2-3, with TRBD2 matching over 8 bases. CDR3 length: 14 residues. Germline V gives CDR1 MNHNS, CDR2 SASEGT. With 8 bases clipped from V and 2 bases from J, the junction kept 6 bases outside the gene matches. The CDR3: CASLLAGPTDTQYF. For the CDR3, the DNA is TGTGCCAGCTTATTAGCGGGACCCACAGATACGCAGTATTTT.

V and J are TRBV7-8 and TRBJ2-1, with TRBD2 matching over 15 bases. The CDR3 contains 19 residues. The germline CDR1 and CDR2 sequences are SGHVS and FQNEAQ. Trimming cost V 3 bases and J 1 base; bases outside gene matches: 7. The CDR3: CASSFGLAGGVGSYNEQFF. The CDR3 DNA follows: TGTGCCAGCAGCTTTGGACTAGCGGGAGGGGTAGGTTCCTACAATGAGCAGTTCTTC.

V gene TRBV10-3 combines with J gene TRBJ2-1; D perhaps matches TRBD2 (6 bases). This CDR3 region has 15 residues. Germline values: CDR1 ENHRY, CDR2 SYGVKD. Trimming took 0 bases from V and 3 from J, leaving 9 bases between them. The CDR3 here is CAISESRGYYNEQFF. CDR3 nucleotide sequence: TGTGCCATCAGTGAGTCTCGGGGGTACTACAATGAGCAGTTCTTC.

Only a few counts were recorded for this clone. The chain is built from TRBV7-2 and TRBJ2-7; TRBD1 is a possible D gene (6 bases). This CDR3 contains 16 residues. The germline gives CDR1 SGHTA, CDR2 FQGNSA. V lost 5 bases and J 1 base, leaving 18 bases between the germline ends. The CDR3 sequence is CASSQARVRGSYEQYF. The CDR3 bases are TGTGCCAGCAGCCAAGCACGGGTAAGGGGGTCCTACGAGCAGTACTTC.

The chain employs TRBV28 and TRBJ1-1; TRBD1 agrees at 9 bases. The trim removed 9 bases at V and 6 bases at J, leaving 8 bases unmatched. Germline CDR1 MDHEN, CDR2 SYDVKM. This CDR3 region has 13 residues. The CDR3 protein is CASATGGIAEAFF. The CDR3 DNA reads TGTGCCAGTGCCACAGGGGGCATCGCTGAAGCTTTCTTT.

The chain couples TRBV28 to TRBJ2-1; D ambiguous. The CDR3 is 11 amino acids. V shed 7 bases and J shed 3 bases, with 4 bases lying between them. Germline CDR1 MDHEN, CDR2 SYDVKM. The CDR3 loop reads CASTYYNEQFF. The CDR3 DNA reads as TGTGCCAGCACCTACTACAATGAGCAGTTCTTC.

The gene calls are TRBV6-1 and TRBJ1-4; D gene unclear. Trimming shortened V by 9 bases and J by 5 bases, and 7 bases separated the two germline ends. Germline V gene lookup returns CDR1 MNHNS and CDR2 SASEGT. There are 11 residues in the CDR3. CDR3 DNA sequence: TGTGCCAGTTTGCGAAATGAAAAACTGTTTTTT. This gives the protein CASLRNEKLFF.

This chain joins TRBV5-6 and TRBJ2-1; D is unresolved. The ends were cut back, 0 bases at V and 0 bases at J, with 7 bases in the middle. The germline V gene has CDR1 SGHDT and CDR2 YYEEEE. CDR3 length equals 15 residues. The DNA of the CDR3 is TGTGCCAGCAGCTTGGTTTCGGGCTCCTACAATGAGCAGTTCTTC. This encodes CASSLVSGSYNEQFF.

V gene TRBV5-1 combines with J gene TRBJ2-5; 9 nucleotides align to TRBD1. Germline CDR1 SGHRS, CDR2 YFSETQ. Germline trimming cut 5 bases from V and 5 bases from J; bases unmatched to any gene: 10. The CDR3 totals 15 residues. The CDR3 DNA sequence: TGCGCCAGCAGGGACCTACAGGGGGCGCGGGAGACCCAGTACTTC. This sequence encodes CASRDLQGARETQYF. Complete variable domain (other parts from reference TRBV5-1 and TRBJ2-5): KAGVTQTPRYLIKTRGQQVTLSCSPISGHRSVSWYQQTPGQGLQFLFEYFSETQRNKGNFPGRFSGRQFSNSRSEMNVSTLELGDSALYLCASRDLQGARETQYFGPGTRLLVL.

The V and J genes are TRBV6-4 and TRBJ1-5; maybe TRBD1 (5 bases). Germline-derived CDR1 and CDR2 are MRHNA and SNTAGT. The CDR3 has 15 residues. V lost 4 bases and J lost 2, with 12 bases in between. CDR3: CASSVEGFGNQPQHF. For the CDR3, the DNA is TGTGCCAGCAGTGTGGAGGGGTTCGGCAATCAGCCCCAGCATTTT.

V usage is TRBV6-1 and J usage is TRBJ2-1, with TRBD2 matching over 7 bases. The junction had 4 bases not matched to a gene; V was cut back by 3 bases and J by 5 bases. Germline lookup yields CDR1 MNHNS and CDR2 SASEGT. The CDR3 is made up of 14 amino acids. CDR3 bases: TGTGCCAGCAGTGATTCCGGGAGGCACAATGAGCAGTTCTTC. The encoded protein is CASSDSGRHNEQFF.

This clone has just a few counts. V usage is TRBV28 and J usage is TRBJ2-3; 10 nucleotides align to TRBD1. V lost 7 bases, J lost 6 bases, and 7 bases stayed unmatched. The CDR3 is made up of 14 amino acids. Germline V gives CDR1 MDHEN, CDR2 SYDVKM. For the CDR3, the DNA is TGTGCCAGCAATCGAAGGGACAGGGGCGATACGCAGTATTTT. It is translated as CASNRRDRGDTQYF.

The CDR3 nucleotides read TGTGCCAGTAGCTTAGGGGGCTGGGAGCAGTTCTTC. It translates to CASSLGGWEQFF. The chain couples TRBV19 to TRBJ2-1, with 7 bases fitting TRBD1. Germline V gene sequence: CDR1 LNHDA, CDR2 SQIVND (reference sequence). This CDR3 contains 12 residues. Trimming removed 6 bases from V and 10 bases from J; junction bases left unmatched: 6.

The chain couples TRBV21-1 to TRBJ1-1; the tabulated D call, TRBD1, remains unverified against the DNA. TRBV21-1 is listed as a pseudogene. The CDR3 is 15 residues long. DNA for the CDR3: TGTGCCAGCAGCAAAGCGGACAGGGCTGTCACTGAAGCTTTCTTT. Its translation: CASSKADRAVTEAFF.

The chain recombines TRBV7-2 with TRBJ2-1; 10 positions match TRBD2. This CDR3 contains 14 residues. V lost 3 bases to trimming and J lost 8 bases; unmatched junction nucleotides: 4. CDR1 is SGHTA, CDR2 FQGNSA, per germline. The CDR3 nucleotides are TGTGCCAGCAGCTTCAGCGGGAGGGGCTATGAGCAGTTCTTC. This sequence encodes CASSFSGRGYEQFF. Full variable domain (missing parts from reference TRBV7-2 and TRBJ2-1): GAGVSQSPSNKVTEKGKDVELRCDPISGHTALYWYRQSLGQGLEFLIYFQGNSAPDKSGLPSDRFSAERTGGSVSTLTIQRTQQEDSAVYLCASSFSGRGYEQFFGPGTRLTVL.

A remark on this clone: A junction boundary mismatches the germline segment, possibly from a read error. CDR3 loop: CASSLGHPQEAQYF. The CDR3 DNA is TGTGCCAGCAGCTTGGGACACCCCCAAGAGGCCCAGTACTTC. The gene calls are TRBV11-3 and TRBJ2-5; D might be TRBD1 (6 bases). Germline CDR1 is SGHNT and CDR2 is YENEEA. The CDR3 runs to 14 residues.